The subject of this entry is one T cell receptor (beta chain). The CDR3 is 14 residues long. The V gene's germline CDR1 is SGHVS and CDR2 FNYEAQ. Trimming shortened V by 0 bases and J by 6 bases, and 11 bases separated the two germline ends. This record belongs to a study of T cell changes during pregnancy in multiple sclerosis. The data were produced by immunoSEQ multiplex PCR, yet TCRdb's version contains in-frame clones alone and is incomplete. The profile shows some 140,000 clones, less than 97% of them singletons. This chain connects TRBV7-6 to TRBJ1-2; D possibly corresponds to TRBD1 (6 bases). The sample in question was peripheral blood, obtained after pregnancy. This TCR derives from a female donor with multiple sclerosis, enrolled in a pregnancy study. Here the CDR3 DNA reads TGTGCCAGCAGCTTAGCACGGGGGGCAAATGGCTACACCTTC. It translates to CASSLARGANGYTF.